Each of the 10 T cell receptor beta chains below was sequenced from the same sample in a study of CXCR3-negative and CXCR3-positive naive CD8 T cells (dated by TCRdb to between 2018 and 2020). Beyond this particular receptor, the publication reports: Compared with CXCR3-negative naive cells, CXCR3-positive naive cells had TRB CDR3s with higher hydrophobicity (lower Kidera factor 4), lower energy, and higher strength and volume indices.

TCRdb shows the sequencer as NextSeq 550. The Human TCR Profiling Kit (MiLaboratory) was used to prepare UMI-labeled 5' RACE TRB cDNA libraries. TCRdb reprocessed the reads, so every CDR3 protein sequence counts as one entry and DNA is not shown. This sample's records show tens of thousands of distinct CDR3 sequences. The ten largest clones take up roughly 0.8% of the sample. These TCRs are of unknown antigen specificity. The sequenced sample consisted of naive CXCR3+ CD8+ T cells from blood. What this sample's cell subset or site label stands for: CD45RO-CCR7+CD27+CD95- naive CD8+ T cells expressing CXCR3 (TNR3+). These receptors were taken from a human donor in good health. Some clones in this sample may be carry-over from other donors' samples.

This chain links TRBV13 with TRBJ1-5; as DNA is missing, the TRBD1 call by TCRdb cannot be tested. Germline values: CDR1 PRHDT, CDR2 FYEKMQ (reference sequence). The CDR3 has 16 amino acids. The CDR3 here is CASSLGGGYSNQPQHF.

The chain uses TRBV12-3 or TRBV12-4 and TRBJ1-1; TCRdb's D call, TRBD1, is unchecked because there is no DNA. The CDR3 totals 13 residues. This CDR3 reads CASSAGQHTEAFF.

The rearrangement joins TRBV9 to TRBJ2-1; TCRdb reports TRBD1, a call that lacks DNA to check it against. This CDR3 region has 14 residues. CDR1 SGDLS and CDR2 YYNGEE come from the germline V gene. CDR3 region: CASAVAGEGNEQFF.

The chain has TRBV11-2 and TRBJ2-3; TCRdb's assignment of TRBD2 cannot be checked, as there is no DNA. Germline CDR1 reads SGHAT; CDR2 reads FQNNGV. The CDR3 spans 18 residues. This CDR3 reads CASTIGPQGGKETDTQYF.

The V call is TRBV7-2, the J call TRBJ2-7; no DNA is available, so the TRBD2 call from TCRdb remains unchecked. Germline V gene sequence: CDR1 SGHTA, CDR2 FQGNSA. The CDR3 length is 15 residues. The CDR3 protein is CASSLGTSYHYEQYF.

The chain joins TRBV7-3 to TRBJ2-2; TCRdb's assignment of TRBD2 cannot be checked, as there is no DNA. This CDR3 region has 17 residues. The germline CDR1 and CDR2 sequences are SGHTA and FQGTGA. The CDR3 sequence is CASSLNPAVSNTGELFF.

This sequence joins TRBV13 and TRBJ2-7; TCRdb names TRBD1, which stays unverified in the absence of DNA. The CDR3 covers 16 residues. Per germline, CDR1 PRHDT and CDR2 FYEKMQ (reference sequence). CDR3 sequence reads: CASSERTGQSSYEQYF. Combining the CDR3 with reference TRBV13 and TRBJ2-7 gives the whole variable domain AAGVIQSPRHLIKEKRETATLKCYPIPRHDTVYWYQQGPGQDPQFLISFYEKMQSDKGSIPDRFSAQQFSDYHSELNMSSLELGDSALYFCASSERTGQSSYEQYFGPGTRLTVT.

CDR3: CSARDGTGPYGYTF. This chain uses TRBV20-1 with TRBJ1-2; TCRdb's D call, TRBD1, is unchecked because there is no DNA. The CDR3 runs to 14 residues. Looked up from germline, CDR1 is DFQATT and CDR2 is SNEGSKA (reference sequence).

This rearrangement joins TRBV28 to TRBJ1-5. Germline CDR1 and CDR2: MDHEN and SYDVKM. CDR3 length equals 16 residues. The CDR3 loop reads CASSLPTEAMNQPQHF.

This chain joins TRBV7-8 and TRBJ2-1; TCRdb calls TRBD1, which cannot be checked without DNA. The CDR3 totals 14 residues. CDR1 is SGHVS and CDR2 is FQNEAQ in the germline V gene. CDR3 sequence: CASSPHRGYNEQFF.